This TCR beta chain was captured in a study of blood T cell repertoires in COVID-19. The overall study: From the United States, Italy and Spain came samples of acute and convalescent COVID-19. Sources were T cells, B-cell-depleted T cells, or PBMCs; the material itself was cDNA or gDNA.

The V gene lost 2 bases and the J gene lost 7 bases, with 6 bases spanning the gap. The germline CDR1 and CDR2 sequences are SGHRS and YFSETQ. This CDR3 comprises 11 residues. Per the original methods: Nucleated cell number was recorded as an estimate derived from reference gene primer amplification. Sequencing was performed with immunoSEQ multiplex PCR; in TCRdb, only in-frame clones are kept and a portion is missing. V and J calls plus clone size are reproduced from that table; the DNA served to infer D and trimming. The repertoire holds around 50,000 clones, under 95% seen once, with about 20% in the top ten.

The sample was peripheral blood. The chain couples TRBV5-1 to TRBJ1-1; maybe TRBD1 (5 bases). The receptor's source is a man between 65 and 85 years old with active COVID-19. The CDR3 spells CASSFDSEAFF. CDR3 bases: TGCGCCAGCAGCTTCGACAGTGAAGCTTTCTTT.